These 29 T cell receptor beta chains originate from one sample sequenced in a study of tissue T cells after allogeneic stem cell transplantation. Libraries were prepared by immunoSEQ multiplex PCR; TCRdb keeps only in-frame clonotypes and omits some of them. The sample lists around 40,000 clones; approximately 92% were seen once. This specimen consisted of blood, obtained before transplantation. These receptors were collected from a woman aged 40-70 years who later had graft-versus-host disease after an allogeneic stem cell transplant.

This clone occurred a few times. J is TRBJ2-5 and V is TRBV28, with D hard to call. CDR1 and CDR2 from the germline V gene are MDHEN and SYDVKM. This CDR3 spans 14 amino acids. V dropped 2 bases and J dropped 5 bases, with 12 bases sitting between them. The CDR3 loop reads CASSLPLLGETQYF. The CDR3 bases are TGTGCCAGCAGTTTACCGCTCCTCGGGGAGACCCAGTACTTC.

V and J are TRBV28 and TRBJ2-1; possible D gene TRBD2, 5 bases. Trimming pared 6 bases from V and 9 bases from J, leaving 18 bases between. CDR3 length: 14 residues. The germline CDR1 and CDR2 sequences are MDHEN and SYDVKM. The DNA of the CDR3 is TGTGCCAGCAGAACAACCCGGGATGGCGGTGAGCAGTTCTTC. It specifies CASRTTRDGGEQFF. Drawing the rest from reference TRBV28 and TRBJ2-1, the complete variable domain is DVKVTQSSRYLVKRTGEKVFLECVQDMDHENMFWYRQDPGLGLRLIYFSYDVKMKEKGDIPEGYSVSREKKERFSLILESASTNQTSMYLCASRTTRDGGEQFFGPGTRLTVL.

The chain has TRBV19 and TRBJ2-2, with 8 bases that match TRBD2. J gave up 5 bases and V 6 bases, and 11 bases lay outside the gene matches. The CDR3 contains 16 residues. Germline CDR1 reads LNHDA; CDR2 reads SQIVND (reference sequence). The chain's CDR3 is CASRGSGTRGTGELFF. For the CDR3, the DNA is TGTGCCAGTAGGGGTTCCGGGACTAGGGGTACCGGGGAGCTGTTTTTT. The complete variable domain, with remaining parts taken from reference TRBV19 and TRBJ2-2, reads DGGITQSPKYLFRKEGQNVTLSCEQNLNHDAMYWYRQDPGQGLRLIYYSQIVNDFQKGDIAEGYSVSREKKESFPLTVTSAQKNPTAFYLCASRGSGTRGTGELFFGEGSRLTVL.

The chain combines TRBV21-1 with TRBJ2-7; the table's D gene call, TRBD1, was not cross checked with the DNA. TRBV21-1 is flagged as a pseudogene. CDR3 size: 15 residues. The CDR3 here is CASSTPPDRAHEQYF. The CDR3 bases are TGTGCCAGCAGCACTCCACCCGACAGGGCCCACGAGCAGTACTTC.

This clone was found a few times. This chain links TRBV5-6 with TRBJ1-2; no reliable D call. This CDR3 is 12 amino acids long. The germline V gene encodes CDR1 SGHDT and CDR2 YYEEEE. V lost 4 bases and J 4 bases, leaving 8 bases between the germline ends. The CDR3 loop is CASSRDPYGYTF. CDR3 bases: TGTGCCAGCAGCCGCGACCCCTATGGCTACACCTTC.

This clone was seen only once. Sequence at one end of the junction differs from germline and may be a read error. The chain recombines TRBV7-2 with TRBJ2-1, with D uncertain. CDR3 length: 14 amino acids. Germline-derived CDR1 and CDR2 are SGHTA and FQGNSA. The CDR3, as DNA: TGTGCCAGCAGCTTAGGGAGCTCCTCCAATGAGCAGTTCTTC. Its protein product is CASSLGSSSNEQFF.

V gene TRBV27 combines with J gene TRBJ1-1, with D perhaps TRBD1 (6 bases). Germline CDR1 and CDR2: MNHEY and SMNVEV (reference sequence). The ends were cut back, 7 bases at V and 4 bases at J, with 16 bases in the middle. This CDR3 region has 14 residues. The CDR3 nucleotides read TGTGCCAGCACTTCCGGACAGTCAGGCACTGAAGCTTTCTTT. This encodes CASTSGQSGTEAFF.

The J gene is TRBJ1-4, the V gene TRBV5-1, with D hard to call. Germline loops: CDR1 SGHRS, CDR2 YFSETQ. CDR3 size: 16 residues. V gave up 0 bases and J gave up 3 bases, with 12 bases separating them. The CDR3 spells CASSLGDWEANEKLFF. Written as DNA, the CDR3 is TGCGCCAGCAGCTTGGGAGACTGGGAGGCTAATGAAAAACTGTTTTTT.

V gene TRBV4-2 combines with J gene TRBJ1-5; TRBD1 matches 7 bases. V shed 1 base, J shed 2 bases, and the junction held 8 bases outside the gene matches. The CDR3 length is 17 residues. Looked up from germline, CDR1 is LGHNA and CDR2 is YNFKEQ. The CDR3 DNA reads TGTGCCAGCAGCCAAGCCCAGGGGGGGTTCGGCAATCAGCCCCAGCATTTT. Protein: CASSQAQGGFGNQPQHF.

The chain recombines TRBV28 with TRBJ1-1; unclear D gene. V was pared by 3 bases and J by 0 bases, with 11 bases between. Per germline, CDR1 MDHEN and CDR2 SYDVKM. The CDR3 runs to 15 residues. CDR3 bases: TGTGCCAGCAGTTTTGGACTGAGTATGAACACTGAAGCTTTCTTT. Its protein product is CASSFGLSMNTEAFF.

The rearrangement uses TRBV2 and TRBJ1-1; 10 nucleotides match TRBD1. V lost 6 bases, J lost 10 bases, and 8 bases stayed unmatched. The length of the CDR3 is 13 residues. In germline, CDR1 is SNHLY, CDR2 FYNNEI. The CDR3 protein is CASREDRGVLAFF. CDR3 DNA sequence: TGTGCCAGCAGGGAGGACAGGGGGGTTTTAGCTTTCTTT. Full variable domain (missing parts from reference TRBV2 and TRBJ1-1): EPEVTQTPSHQVTQMGQEVILRCVPISNHLYFYWYRQILGQKVEFLVSFYNNEISEKSEIFDDQFSVERPDGSNFTLKIRSTKLEDSAMYFCASREDRGVLAFFGQGTRLTVV.

This clone was counted only a few times. This chain joins TRBV28 and TRBJ2-7; 12 bases are a match to TRBD2. Germline CDR1 is MDHEN and CDR2 is SYDVKM. The CDR3 runs to 20 residues. Losses at the gene ends were 7 bases for V and 8 bases for J; bases not matched to a gene: 27. The CDR3 reads CASIGNRGLAGTTTVPQQYF. CDR3 DNA sequence: TGTGCCAGCATAGGGAACCGAGGACTAGCGGGAACGACTACGGTCCCTCAGCAGTACTTC.

The rearrangement joins TRBV18 to TRBJ2-7; D gene unclear. Trimming removed 3 bases at V and 0 bases at J, with 12 bases between. The CDR3 is 15 residues long. Per the germline V gene, CDR1 is KGHSH and CDR2 is LQKENI. The CDR3, as DNA: TGTGCCAGCTCACCCCCCCGCGGAGACTCCTACGAGCAGTACTTC. Amino acid sequence: CASSPPRGDSYEQYF.

About this clone itself: A read error may account for a junction end that differs from germline. The V call is TRBV3-1 (or the pseudogene TRBV3-2), the J call TRBJ2-7; unclear D gene. This CDR3 has 15 amino acids. Germline assignment: CDR1 LGHDT and CDR2 YNNKEL (reference sequence). The CDR3 nucleotides read TGTGCCAGCAGCCCAAAGTGGGGTTCACCCTCCTTGCAGAACTTC. Its protein product is CASSPKWGSPSLQNF.

This clone is a singleton in its sample. The chain employs TRBV7-9 and TRBJ2-5; maybe TRBD1 (6 bases). This CDR3 comprises 15 residues. V was cut by 1 base and J by 5 bases, with 14 bases left in between. The germline CDR1 and CDR2 sequences are SEHNR and FQNEAQ (reference sequence). Here the CDR3 reads CASSLEAIRGETQYF. CDR3 bases: TGTGCCAGCAGCTTAGAGGCCATAAGGGGGGAGACCCAGTACTTC.

J is TRBJ2-5 and V is TRBV18; TRBD2 matches 13 bases. Trimming removed 0 bases from V and 5 bases from J; junction bases left unmatched: 12. The CDR3 extends over 19 amino acids. CDR1 is KGHSH and CDR2 is LQKENI in the germline V gene. The CDR3 nucleotides read TGTGCCAGCTCACCACCTCCCTCACTAGCGGGAGGGCCTGGGGAGACCCAGTACTTC. Residues: CASSPPPSLAGGPGETQYF.

CDR3 DNA: TGTGCCAGCAGTTATTTGAAAGTTGCTGAAGCTTTCTTT. Encoded protein: CASSYLKVAEAFF. J is TRBJ1-1 and V is TRBV6-5; no clear D. The germline V gene has CDR1 MNHEY and CDR2 SVGAGI. Trimming pared 3 bases from V and 6 bases from J, leaving 11 bases between. The CDR3 totals 13 residues.

V is TRBV10-3 and J is TRBJ1-2; possibly TRBD1 for D (6 bases). Germline V gene data show CDR1 as ENHRY and CDR2 as SYGVKD. Deletions cut 0 bases from V and 3 bases from J, with 11 bases between. The CDR3 spans 15 residues. CDR3 region: CAISESRGGDYGYTF. CDR3 DNA sequence: TGTGCCATCAGTGAGTCGAGGGGGGGAGACTATGGCTACACCTTC.

The CDR3 region has the DNA TGTGCCAGCAGCTTTCTCTCCCAGGGGAACTACGAGCAGTACTTC. Protein: CASSFLSQGNYEQYF. This chain links TRBV7-2 with TRBJ2-7; D is perhaps TRBD1 (6 bases). Looked up from germline, CDR1 is SGHTA and CDR2 is FQGNSA. The CDR3 consists of 15 residues. Trimming took 3 bases from V and 3 from J, leaving 15 bases between them.

The chain combines TRBV9 with TRBJ1-3; D remains ambiguous. Trimming left V 4 bases short and J 9 bases short, with 14 bases between. CDR3 length: 13 amino acids. CDR1 is SGDLS, CDR2 YYNGEE, per germline. CDR3 DNA: TGTGCCAGCAGCCCGCCGGGAAGGTTCACCATATATTTT. It translates to CASSPPGRFTIYF.

The genes are TRBV19 and TRBJ1-2, with TRBD1 matching over 10 bases. This CDR3 has 13 amino acids. Unmatched junction bases numbered 2, after V lost 6 bases and J lost 4 bases. Germline CDR1 LNHDA, CDR2 SQIVND (reference sequence). In DNA form, the CDR3 reads TGTGCCAGTAGGGGACAGGGGATCTATGGCTACACCTTC. This sequence encodes CASRGQGIYGYTF.

The rearrangement joins TRBV18 to TRBJ1-1; a possible D gene is TRBD1 (6 bases). Trimming left V 3 bases short and J 1 base short, with 12 bases between. Per germline, CDR1 KGHSH and CDR2 LQKENI. The CDR3 contains 15 residues. DNA of the CDR3: TGTGCCAGCTCACCCATCCCCAGGGGGAACACTGAAGCTTTCTTT. This codes for CASSPIPRGNTEAFF.

This chain uses TRBV6-2 or TRBV6-3 with TRBJ2-3; 8 nucleotides match TRBD1. CDR3 size: 14 residues. The V segment lost 6 bases and the J segment 3 bases; nucleotides outside the gene matches: 5. In germline, CDR1 is MNHEY, CDR2 SVGEGT. CDR3 in DNA: TGTGCCAGCAGCAGGACAGGGTGGACAGATACGCAGTATTTT. This translates into CASSRTGWTDTQYF.

The chain uses TRBV2 and TRBJ1-5, with TRBD1 identical over 8 bases. The CDR3 is 15 amino acids. CDR1 and CDR2 from the germline V gene are SNHLY and FYNNEI. V dropped 6 bases and J dropped 1; count of bases not matched to a gene: 5. This CDR3 is CASRRRTGSNQPQHF. The CDR3 bases are TGTGCCAGCAGACGGAGGACAGGGAGCAATCAGCCCCAGCATTTT.

The chain combines TRBV4-3 with TRBJ2-4; 12 positions agree with TRBD1. This CDR3 region has 16 residues. The trim removed 1 base at V and 9 bases at J, leaving 7 bases unmatched. The germline V gene encodes CDR1 LGHNA and CDR2 YSLEER. This CDR3 reads CASSQAGTGGESIQYF. CDR3 sequence (DNA): TGCGCCAGCAGCCAAGCCGGGACAGGGGGCGAGAGCATTCAGTACTTC.

The sample holds one count of this clone. This rearrangement joins TRBV24-1 to TRBJ1-5; no clear D gene. The CDR3 loop spans 13 amino acids. The V gene's germline CDR1 is KGHDR and CDR2 SFDVKD. The V end lost 5 bases, the J end lost 0 bases, and 4 bases lay between the germline ends. The chain's CDR3 is CATSVSSNQPQHF. In DNA, the CDR3 is TGTGCCACCAGTGTCAGTAGCAATCAGCCCCAGCATTTT.

The J gene is TRBJ2-1, the V gene TRBV6-2 or TRBV6-3; TRBD2 agrees at 13 bases. From germline, CDR1 is MNHEY and CDR2 SVGEGT. Trimming removed 6 bases from V and 8 bases from J; junction bases left unmatched: 10. The CDR3 consists of 16 residues. This CDR3 reads CASSDLGTSGIYEQFF. DNA for the CDR3: TGTGCCAGCAGCGATCTCGGGACTAGCGGGATCTATGAGCAGTTCTTC.

Written as DNA, the CDR3 is TGCGCCAGCAGTCGAGGGACTAGCGGGAGGGGATACGAGCAGTACTTC. It specifies CASSRGTSGRGYEQYF. The chain joins TRBV5-1 to TRBJ2-7; 16 bases are a match to TRBD2. This CDR3 spans 16 amino acids. Germline assignment: CDR1 SGHRS and CDR2 YFSETQ. V gave up 5 bases and J gave up 4 bases; unmatched junction bases: 6.

This chain uses TRBV7-2 with TRBJ1-5; no definite D call. This CDR3 contains 12 residues. CDR1 SGHTA and CDR2 FQGNSA come from the germline V gene. Trimming removed 7 bases from V and 9 bases from J, with 13 bases in between. CDR3 region: CASTSNSGPQHF. The CDR3 nucleotides are TGTGCCAGCACCTCTAATAGCGGGCCCCAGCATTTT.